This entry lists 30 T cell receptor beta chains sequenced from one sample in a study of cytomegalovirus exposure and HLA in healthy donors. The PCR made use of 60 Vbeta and 13 Jbeta primers. Some clones are missing from TCRdb's copy, which holds only in-frame ones; the method was immunoSEQ multiplex PCR. Of 160,000 or so clones in the sample, 60% to 80% were seen once. The sequencing input was PBMCs. The receptors shown here come from a male donor in good health and CMV-seronegative.

This rearrangement joins TRBV7-2 to TRBJ2-7, with 8 bases lining up with TRBD2. J lost 1 base, V lost 6 bases, and 8 bases had no gene match. The CDR3 contains 15 residues. Germline CDR1 reads SGHTA; CDR2 reads FQGNSA. This CDR3 is CASSSSSGLSYEQYF. In nucleotides, the CDR3 is TGTGCCAGCAGTTCCTCTAGCGGGCTATCCTACGAGCAGTACTTC.

The chain links TRBV7-3 to TRBJ2-2, with D possibly being TRBD2 (6 bases). Germline V gene data show CDR1 as SGHTA and CDR2 as FQGTGA. Trimming took 0 bases from V and 7 from J, leaving 15 bases between them. CDR3 length: 16 residues. CDR3 residues: CASSLTRGTRGGELFF. In DNA, the CDR3 is TGTGCCAGCAGCTTAACGCGCGGGACTCGAGGCGGGGAGCTGTTTTTT.

The rearrangement links TRBV11-2 to TRBJ2-3; D possibly corresponds to TRBD2 (6 bases). Germline CDR1 SGHAT, CDR2 FQNNGV. The CDR3 spans 16 residues. Trimming stripped 5 bases from V and 0 bases from J, with 15 bases between. The CDR3 DNA sequence: TGTGCCAGCAGCCGTCGGACGGGGACTAGCACAGATACGCAGTATTTT. Translating gives CASSRRTGTSTDTQYF.

Comment on this clone: The identical CDR3 is also encoded by other nucleotide sequences in the sample. The chain combines TRBV6-5 with TRBJ1-2, with 8 positions matching TRBD1. The CDR3 totals 14 residues. CDR1 is MNHEY, CDR2 SVGAGI, per germline. Trimming at V came to 5 bases and at J to 4 bases, leaving 6 bases not matched to a gene. CDR3 bases: TGTGCCAGCAGTCCCACAGGGGGGCCCTATGGCTACACCTTC. Protein product: CASSPTGGPYGYTF.

The chain joins TRBV5-1 to TRBJ2-3; TRBD2 agrees at 7 bases. V shed 2 bases, J shed 1 base, and the junction held 4 bases outside the gene matches. Germline CDR1 reads SGHRS; CDR2 reads YFSETQ. The CDR3 is made up of 15 amino acids. CDR3 amino acids: CASSLLARGTDTQYF. The DNA for the CDR3 is TGCGCCAGCAGCTTACTAGCGAGGGGCACAGATACGCAGTATTTT.

The V and J genes are TRBV28 and TRBJ2-7; D ambiguous. The germline V and J ends were trimmed by 5 bases and 3 bases, with 5 bases remaining between them. Germline loops: CDR1 MDHEN, CDR2 SYDVKM. The CDR3 is 11 amino acids. The CDR3 bases are TGTGCCAGCAGTCCCCACTACGAGCAGTACTTC. Protein sequence: CASSPHYEQYF. Full variable domain (outside the CDR3, taken from reference TRBV28 and TRBJ2-7): DVKVTQSSRYLVKRTGEKVFLECVQDMDHENMFWYRQDPGLGLRLIYFSYDVKMKEKGDIPEGYSVSREKKERFSLILESASTNQTSMYLCASSPHYEQYFGPGTRLTVT.

This clone was seen a few times. The V and J genes are TRBV9 and TRBJ2-3; 7 bases map to TRBD2. Germline CDR1 and CDR2: SGDLS and YYNGEE. Trimming at V came to 3 bases and at J to 1 base, leaving 2 bases not matched to a gene. This CDR3 has 14 residues. CDR3 coding DNA: TGTGCCAGCAGCGGCACTAGCGGCACAGATACGCAGTATTTT. Translated: CASSGTSGTDTQYF.

This clone has only one observation. This rearrangement joins TRBV7-9 to TRBJ1-2, with TRBD1 as a possible D gene (6 bases). Germline assignment: CDR1 SEHNR and CDR2 FQNEAQ (reference sequence). The CDR3 consists of 14 residues. The V gene lost 5 bases and the J gene lost 0 bases, with 10 bases spanning the gap. As DNA, the CDR3 is TGTGCCAGCAGCCCACAGGGAACTAACTATGGCTACACCTTC. Translation: CASSPQGTNYGYTF.

Comments on this clone: Germline and junction disagree at one end, which may indicate a read error. The same CDR3 is also encoded by other DNA sequences in this sample. The chain joins TRBV2 to TRBJ1-1, with a possible D match to TRBD1 (6 bases). Germline V gene sequence: CDR1 SNHLY, CDR2 FYNNEI. CDR3 length: 14 amino acids. CDR3 nucleotide sequence: TGTGCCAGCAGTTCCTACAGGGATAACACTGAGGCTTTCTTT. This gives the protein CASSSYRDNTEAFF.

The rearrangement uses TRBV4-1 and TRBJ2-2; 7 bases align to TRBD1. The CDR3 totals 15 residues. The germline V gene encodes CDR1 MGHRA and CDR2 YSYEKL. The junction had 1 base not matched to a gene; V was cut back by 2 bases and J by 1 base. This CDR3 reads CASSQRTGNTGELFF. The CDR3 DNA follows: TGCGCCAGCAGCCAAAGGACAGGGAACACCGGGGAGCTGTTTTTT.

The chain uses TRBV29-1 and TRBJ1-1; D unclear. V was cut by 5 bases and J by 1 base, with 17 bases left in between. This CDR3 has 15 amino acids. Germline CDR1 SQVTM, CDR2 ANQGSEA. CDR3 DNA sequence: TGCAGCGTTCCCCGTTTTGTGGCAGGGAACACTGAAGCTTTCTTT. It translates to CSVPRFVAGNTEAFF.

The chain joins TRBV27 to TRBJ2-7; the D gene is possibly TRBD2 (5 bases). Per the germline V gene, CDR1 is MNHEY and CDR2 is SMNVEV (reference sequence). The V end lost 2 bases, the J end lost 2 bases, and 10 bases lay between the germline ends. The CDR3 consists of 14 residues. The chain's CDR3 is CASSLRGPTYEQYF. The CDR3 DNA reads TGTGCCAGCAGTTTACGAGGGCCTACCTACGAGCAGTACTTC.

The chain uses TRBV27 and TRBJ2-2; D might be TRBD1 (5 bases). Trimming stripped 3 bases from V and 8 bases from J, with 10 bases between. There are 13 residues in the CDR3. The germline CDR1 and CDR2 sequences are MNHEY and SMNVEV (reference sequence). CDR3 region: CASSFYRSGELFF. In DNA form, the CDR3 reads TGTGCCAGCAGTTTTTACAGGTCTGGGGAGCTGTTTTTT.

A few counts support this clone. V usage is TRBV7-9 and J usage is TRBJ2-7; 9 bases align to TRBD1. After removal of 5 bases from V and 6 bases from J, the junction contained 11 bases not matched to a gene. Germline V CDR1 and CDR2: SEHNR, FQNEAQ (reference sequence). This CDR3 spans 15 amino acids. CDR3 loop: CASSPPGGQGAEQYF. Here the CDR3 DNA reads TGTGCCAGCAGCCCCCCCGGGGGACAGGGAGCCGAGCAGTACTTC.

This clone showed up just a few times. The gene calls are TRBV6-1 and TRBJ2-2, with D unresolved. V lost 5 bases and J 1 base, leaving 8 bases between the germline ends. CDR1 and CDR2 from the germline V gene are MNHNS and SASEGT. The CDR3 extends over 14 amino acids. The CDR3 here is CASSPNGNTGELFF. Here the CDR3 DNA reads TGTGCCAGCAGTCCGAACGGGAACACCGGGGAGCTGTTTTTT.

The chain has TRBV7-8 and TRBJ1-1; TRBD1 is a possible D gene (6 bases). The length of the CDR3 is 14 residues. Germline V gives CDR1 SGHVS, CDR2 FQNEAQ. The V end was cut by 5 bases, the J end by 5 bases, with 15 bases between. This CDR3 reads CASSTGPSRTEAFF. The CDR3 DNA is TGTGCCAGCAGCACAGGGCCCTCGCGGACTGAAGCTTTCTTT.

This chain links TRBV2 with TRBJ2-5; 7 nucleotides line up with TRBD1. The J call may be wrong; the DNA end is better matched by TRBJ2-7. The CDR3 is 16 residues long. Germline V gives CDR1 SNHLY, CDR2 FYNNEI. The CDR3 reads CASTLNPDRSSYEQYF. In nucleotides, the CDR3 is TGTGCCAGCACCCTAAATCCGGACAGGAGCTCCTACGAGCAGTACTTC.

This chain connects TRBV2 to TRBJ2-5; D possibly corresponds to TRBD1 (7 bases). CDR3 length: 13 amino acids. The V gene's germline CDR1 is SNHLY and CDR2 FYNNEI. Trimming stripped 2 bases from V and 4 bases from J, with 8 bases between. The CDR3 bases are TGTGCCAGCAGTGAACAGGGGGGAGAGACCCAGTACTTC. As protein: CASSEQGGETQYF.

This chain connects TRBV11-3 to TRBJ1-5; D is perhaps TRBD1 (5 bases). CDR3 length: 14 amino acids. Germline assignment: CDR1 SGHNT and CDR2 YENEEA. The V end lost 5 bases, the J end lost 5 bases, and 13 bases lay between the germline ends. CDR3 bases: TGTGCCAGCAGCCCTTTGCAGGGCTATCAGCCCCAGCATTTT. Translated: CASSPLQGYQPQHF.

The V call is TRBV6-6, the J call TRBJ1-1, with a weak D call TRBD1 (5 bases). The CDR3 extends over 16 amino acids. Deletions cut 6 bases from V and 1 base from J, with 18 bases between. The germline gives CDR1 MNHNY, CDR2 SVGAGI (reference sequence). CDR3 in amino acids: CASRYLQVHTNTEAFF. The CDR3 DNA reads as TGTGCCAGCAGGTACCTACAGGTCCACACGAACACTGAAGCTTTCTTT.

This clone was seen a handful of times. J is TRBJ2-2 and V is TRBV10-3; D is possibly TRBD1 (6 bases). Germline values: CDR1 ENHRY, CDR2 SYGVKD. Trimming pared 5 bases from V and 7 bases from J, leaving 14 bases between. The CDR3 consists of 14 residues. This chain's CDR3 is CAISSFQGFGELFF. The CDR3 DNA reads TGTGCCATCAGTTCTTTCCAGGGGTTCGGGGAGCTGTTTTTT.

The rearrangement links TRBV28 to TRBJ2-6; possible D gene TRBD2, 7 bases. The CDR3 extends over 16 amino acids. The germline gives CDR1 MDHEN, CDR2 SYDVKM. Trimming took off 5 bases at V and 0 bases at J, with 11 bases between the two ends. CDR3 region: CASSRRGGSGANVLTF. CDR3 DNA: TGTGCCAGCAGTCGGAGGGGGGGCTCTGGGGCCAACGTCCTGACTTTC.

This clone was picked up a small number of times. This chain joins TRBV4-1 and TRBJ2-1, with 14 bases fitting TRBD2. This CDR3 region has 15 residues. Trimming cost V 5 bases and J 7 bases; bases outside gene matches: 4. Germline CDR1 is MGHRA and CDR2 is YSYEKL. The CDR3 region is CASSSGLAGVNEQFF. In DNA, the CDR3 is TGCGCCAGCAGCTCGGGACTAGCGGGGGTTAATGAGCAGTTCTTC.

The chain carries TRBV7-3 and TRBJ1-6; a weak D match, TRBD1 (5 bases). This CDR3 has 13 residues. Germline values: CDR1 SGHTA, CDR2 FQGTGA. Trimming removed 6 bases at V and 10 bases at J, with 13 bases between. The CDR3 loop is CASSPSRGSPLHF. DNA for the CDR3: TGTGCCAGCAGTCCTAGTCGGGGGTCACCCCTCCACTTT.

The genes are TRBV7-9 and TRBJ2-5; 7 bases align to TRBD2. This CDR3 is 11 amino acids long. V shed 7 bases and J 4 bases; nucleotides not matched to a gene: 0. The germline CDR1 and CDR2 sequences are SEHNR and FQNEAQ (reference sequence). CDR3 region: CASTGGETQYF. In DNA, the CDR3 is TGTGCCAGCACGGGAGGAGAGACCCAGTACTTC.

The CDR3 bases are TGTGCCAGCAGCCCGGGGTCGGGTGAAGCTTTCTTT. This sequence encodes CASSPGSGEAFF. V and J are TRBV7-2 and TRBJ1-1, with D hard to call. The CDR3 runs to 12 residues. Germline values: CDR1 SGHTA, CDR2 FQGNSA. V was trimmed by 5 bases and J by 7 bases, leaving 11 bases between them.

The chain joins TRBV27 to TRBJ2-2, with TRBD2 identical over 12 bases. Trimming removed 4 bases from V and 4 bases from J; junction bases left unmatched: 7. The V gene's germline CDR1 is MNHEY and CDR2 SMNVEV (reference sequence). The CDR3 loop spans 17 amino acids. The CDR3 DNA follows: TGTGCCAGCAGTTCACCCAGACTAGCGGGAGTCACCGGGGAGCTGTTTTTT. The encoded protein is CASSSPRLAGVTGELFF.

The J gene is TRBJ2-3, the V gene TRBV9; 12 nucleotides agree with TRBD2. CDR3 length: 16 residues. CDR1 is SGDLS and CDR2 is YYNGEE in the germline V gene. Germline trimming cut 2 bases from V and 3 bases from J; bases unmatched to any gene: 4. The CDR3: CASSVTSGRRTDTQYF. In DNA, the CDR3 is TGTGCCAGCAGCGTGACTAGCGGGAGAAGGACAGATACGCAGTATTTT.

DNA of the CDR3: TGTGCCAGCAGCTCTAGCGGGAGGGTCTATGAGCAGTTCTTC. Its translation is CASSSSGRVYEQFF. The J gene is TRBJ2-1, the V gene TRBV7-6, with 12 bases identical to TRBD2. This CDR3 is 14 amino acids long. Trimming at V came to 4 bases and at J to 8 bases, leaving 3 bases not matched to a gene. Germline CDR1 SGHVS, CDR2 FNYEAQ.

The V and J genes are TRBV5-6 and TRBJ2-1; TRBD1 is a possible D gene (6 bases). Germline assignment: CDR1 SGHDT and CDR2 YYEEEE. Between the trimmed V and J ends, which lost 1 base and 6 bases, there was a span of 11 bases. This CDR3 contains 14 residues. Here the CDR3 DNA reads TGTGCCAGCAGCTTGAGGGCAGGGGCCAATGAGCAGTTCTTC. Residues: CASSLRAGANEQFF.